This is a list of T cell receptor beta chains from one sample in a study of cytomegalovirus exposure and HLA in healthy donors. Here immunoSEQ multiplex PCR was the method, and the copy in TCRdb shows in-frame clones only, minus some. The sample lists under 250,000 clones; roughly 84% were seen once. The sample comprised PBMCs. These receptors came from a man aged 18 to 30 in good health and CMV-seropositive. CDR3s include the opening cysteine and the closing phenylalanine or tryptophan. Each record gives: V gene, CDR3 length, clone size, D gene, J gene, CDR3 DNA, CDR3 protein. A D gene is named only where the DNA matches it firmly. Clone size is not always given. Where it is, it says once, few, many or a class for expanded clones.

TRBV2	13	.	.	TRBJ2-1	TGTGCCAGCAGCGATCGTGGTGTATCTGAGCAGTTCTTC	CASSDRGVSEQFF
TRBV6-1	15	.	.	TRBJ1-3	TGTGCCAGCAGTCCTAGGGAGAGGGCTGGAAACACCATATATTTT	CASSPRERAGNTIYF
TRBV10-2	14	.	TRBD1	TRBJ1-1	TGCGCCAGCACACATACAGGGGTTCTCACTGAAGCTTTCTTT	CASTHTGVLTEAFF
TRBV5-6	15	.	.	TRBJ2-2	TGTGCCAGCAGCCAGGACACCTCAAACACCAGGGAGCTGTTTTTT	CASSQDTSNTRELFF
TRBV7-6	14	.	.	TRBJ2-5	TGTGCCAGCAGCCCCCGACAGGCCCCCGAGACCCAGTACTTC	CASSPRQAPETQYF
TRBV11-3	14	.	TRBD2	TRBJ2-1	TGTGCCAGCAGCCGGGGACTAGCGGGAGGCGAGCAGTTCTTC	CASSRGLAGGEQFF
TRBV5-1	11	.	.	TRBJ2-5	TGCGCCAGCAGCTTGGACGAGACCCAGTACTTC	CASSLDETQYF
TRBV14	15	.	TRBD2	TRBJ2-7	TGTGCCAGCACCAGACTAGCGGGACCCACCCACGAGCAGTACTTC	CASTRLAGPTHEQYF
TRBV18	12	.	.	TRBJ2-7	TGTGCCAGCTCCCCTTCGACGCGCGAGCAGTACTTC	CASSPSTREQYF
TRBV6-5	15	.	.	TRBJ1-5	TGTGCCAGCAGCCGAAACAGGGTTGGGAATCAGCCCCAGCATTTT	CASSRNRVGNQPQHF
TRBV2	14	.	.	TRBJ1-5	TGTGCCAGCAGTGGAGGGGTTGGAAATCAGCCCCAGCATTTT	CASSGGVGNQPQHF
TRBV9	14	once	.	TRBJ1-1	TGTGCCAGCAGCCAATCGGGCAGGAACACTGAAGCTTTCTTT	CASSQSGRNTEAFF
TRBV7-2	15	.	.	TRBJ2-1	TGTGCCAGCACGCCCCTGGACAGCCGGGACAATGAGCAGTTCTTC	CASTPLDSRDNEQFF
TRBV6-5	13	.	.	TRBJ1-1	TGTGCCAGCAGTACCCCACCAGGCACTGAAGCTTTCTTT	CASSTPPGTEAFF
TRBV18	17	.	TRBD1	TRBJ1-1	TGTGCCAGCTCACCGGGGGTACAGGGGGGACCGAACACTGAAGCTTTCTTT	CASSPGVQGGPNTEAFF
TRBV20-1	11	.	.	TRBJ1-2	TGCAGTGCGTACACAGTCTATGGCTACACCTTC	CSAYTVYGYTF
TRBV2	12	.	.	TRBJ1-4	TGTGCCAGCAGCCACAATAGGGAAAAACTGTTTTTT	CASSHNREKLFF
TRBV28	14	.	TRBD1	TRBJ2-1	TGTGCCAGCAGTTCGCAGGGGGCCCCCCATGAGCAGTTCTTC	CASSSQGAPHEQFF
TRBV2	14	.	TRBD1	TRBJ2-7	TGTGCCAGCAGTATGGACAGGGGGTTTCGCGAGCAGTACTTC	CASSMDRGFREQYF
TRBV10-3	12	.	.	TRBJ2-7	TGTGCCATCAGTGAGGCTAGCTACGAGCAGTACTTC	CAISEASYEQYF
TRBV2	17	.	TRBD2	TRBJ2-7	TGTGCCAGCAGCGGTCCCCCGGCTAGCGGGGAACCCCACGAGCAGTACTTC	CASSGPPASGEPHEQYF
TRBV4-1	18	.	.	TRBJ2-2	TGCGCCAGCAGCCCAAGATATCTCTTCGACAGGCGGGACGGGGAGCTGTTTTTT	CASSPRYLFDRRDGELFF
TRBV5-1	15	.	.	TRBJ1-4	TGCGCCAGCAGCTTGGTGACCGGGAGTGATGGAAAACTGTTTTTT	CASSLVTGSDGKLFF
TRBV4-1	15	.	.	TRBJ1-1	TGCGCCAGCAGCCAAGATCCTACACAGAACACTGAAGCTTTCTTT	CASSQDPTQNTEAFF
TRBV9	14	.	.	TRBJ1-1	TGTGCCAGCAGCGCCGGACACGGGGACACTGAAGCTTTCTTT	CASSAGHGDTEAFF
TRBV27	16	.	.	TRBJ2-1	TGTGCCAGCAGTTTATCGGCGGAGGGTTATTACAATGAGCAGTTCTTC	CASSLSAEGYYNEQFF
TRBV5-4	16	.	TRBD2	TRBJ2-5	TGTGCCAGCAGCTTGGCCGGGACTAGCGGTCAAGAGACCCAGTACTTC	CASSLAGTSGQETQYF
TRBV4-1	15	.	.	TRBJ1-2	TGCGCCAGCAGCCTAGCTCGGGCGGTGGAATATGGCTACACCTTC	CASSLARAVEYGYTF
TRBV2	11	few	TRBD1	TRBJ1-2	TGTGCCAGAGGGACAGGGGATGGCTACACCTTC	CARGTGDGYTF
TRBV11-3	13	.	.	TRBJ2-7	TGTGCCAGCAGCCCCCACGGGACGGACCCCCTTTCCTTT	CASSPHGTDPLSF
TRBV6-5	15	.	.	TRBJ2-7	TGTGCCAGCAGAACCAGGCCGGGACTGGCCTACGAGCAGTACTTC	CASRTRPGLAYEQYF
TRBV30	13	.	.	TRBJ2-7	TGTGCCTGGACTAGGGGGAGCTCCTACGAGCAGTACTTC	CAWTRGSSYEQYF
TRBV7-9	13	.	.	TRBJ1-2	TGTGCCAGCAGCCAGACAACTAACTATGGCTACACCTTC	CASSQTTNYGYTF
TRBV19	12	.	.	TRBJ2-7	TGTGCCAGTAGTGGTATCCCCTACGAGCAGTACTTC	CASSGIPYEQYF
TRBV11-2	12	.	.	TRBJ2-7	TGTGCCAGCAGCCCGACCTCCTACGAGCAGTACTTC	CASSPTSYEQYF
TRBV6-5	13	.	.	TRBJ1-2	TGTGCCAGCAGTTACAGGGGGTCAGCTGGCTACACCTTC	CASSYRGSAGYTF
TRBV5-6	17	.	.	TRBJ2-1	TGTGCCAGCAGCTGGCCCAATCCTAGCACGGGGTACAATGAGCAGTTCTTC	CASSWPNPSTGYNEQFF
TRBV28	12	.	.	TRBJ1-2	TGTGCCAGCAACGGGGGAGGTTATGGCTACACCTTC	CASNGGGYGYTF
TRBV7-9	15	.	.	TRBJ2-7	TGTGCCAGCAGCCCCCTAAGGGGTCTGACCTACGAGCAGTACTTC	CASSPLRGLTYEQYF
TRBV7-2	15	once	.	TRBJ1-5	TGTGCCAGCAGCTTAGACGTTTGGGGAGCTCAGCCCCAGCATTTT	CASSLDVWGAQPQHF
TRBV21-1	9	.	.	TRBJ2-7	TGTGCCAGCCCGTACGAGCAGTACTTC	CASPYEQYF
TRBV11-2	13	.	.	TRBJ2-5	TGTGCCAGCAGCAGGGTGTACCAAGAGACCCAGTACTTC	CASSRVYQETQYF
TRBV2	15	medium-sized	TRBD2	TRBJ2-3	TGTGCCAGCAGGGAACTAGCGTTCAGCACAGATACGCAGTATTTT	CASRELAFSTDTQYF
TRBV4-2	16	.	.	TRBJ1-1	TGTGCCAGCAGCCAACGATCCAGGGGAGGGAACACTGAAGCTTTCTTT	CASSQRSRGGNTEAFF
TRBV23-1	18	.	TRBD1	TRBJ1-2	TGCGCCAGCAGTCAAAACCCGGACAGGGATATTGGGGGCTATGGCTACACCTTC	CASSQNPDRDIGGYGYTF
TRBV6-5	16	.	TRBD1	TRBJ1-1	TGTGCCAGCAGTTACTTAAAGACAGGGCGGAATGCTGAAGCTTTCTTT	CASSYLKTGRNAEAFF
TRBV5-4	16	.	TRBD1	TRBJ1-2	TGTGCCAGCAGCCCGCGACAGGGGGCGGATACCACTGGCTACACCTTC	CASSPRQGADTTGYTF
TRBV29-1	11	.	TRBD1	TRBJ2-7	TGCAGCGCGCAACAGGGGCACGAGCAGTACTTC	CSAQQGHEQYF
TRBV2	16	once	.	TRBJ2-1	TGTGCCAGCAGTGAAGCGTTGGGGCGGCTTGCCAATGAGCAGTTCTTC	CASSEALGRLANEQFF
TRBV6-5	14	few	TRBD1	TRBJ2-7	TGTGCCAGCAGGTCCGGGACAGGGGGCTACGAGCAGTACTTC	CASRSGTGGYEQYF
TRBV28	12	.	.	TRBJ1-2	TGTGCCAGCACCTCAAGGACAGAAGGCTACACCTTC	CASTSRTEGYTF
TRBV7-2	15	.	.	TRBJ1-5	TGTGCCAGCAGCTTATTAGTAGGGTCCAATCAGCCCCAGCATTTT	CASSLLVGSNQPQHF